This T cell receptor beta chain was sequenced in a study of blood T cell repertoires in COVID-19. About the study: The United States, Italy and Spain were the sources of the acute and convalescent COVID-19 samples.

Per germline, CDR1 MDHEN and CDR2 SYDVKM. J was trimmed by 6 bases and V by 4 bases; bases with no gene match: 11. The CDR3 runs 15 residues. In the study's own analysis: For nucleated cells, counts were estimated from reference gene primer amplification. The protocol was immunoSEQ multiplex PCR, while the TCRdb copy is restricted to in-frame clones and leaves out a portion. V and J calls plus clone size are reproduced from that table; the DNA served to infer D and trimming. The sample has 40,000 to 45,000 clones, about 91% seen once. The chain links TRBV28 to TRBJ1-2; 7 positions agree with TRBD1. Material for sequencing was peripheral blood. The clonotype comes from a man aged 50 to 60 with active COVID-19. CDR3 DNA: TGTGCCAGCAGTTCCTCCGGGACAGAGGACCATGGCTACACCTTC. Its protein product is CASSSSGTEDHGYTF.